This TCR beta chain was obtained from a study of shared clonotypes between healthy human individuals. The overall study: Ranging from 18 to 49 in age, donors were two women and a few men. Study outcomes and limitations: It was expected that sequencing depth would affect clonotype sharing among donors. Depth was large, yet rarefaction showed that sorted-subset sequencing was incomplete.

There are 14 residues in the CDR3. V lost 2 bases, J lost 4 bases, and 8 bases lay in between. Per germline, CDR1 SEHNR and CDR2 FQNEAQ (reference sequence). To note about this clone: Its antigen is still unknown.

Naivety among CD8 cells was defined by CD45RO negativity and positive CCR7 selection, thereby excluding terminally differentiated effector memory CD45RA+ cells. An even split of each subset's genomic DNA across several immunoSEQ plates was performed. Here immunoSEQ multiplex PCR was the method, and the copy in TCRdb shows in-frame clones only, minus some. The profile shows around 2,000,000 clones, just under 95% of them singletons. The rearrangement links TRBV7-9 to TRBJ2-2; D remains unclear. Sequences were obtained from naive CD8+ T cells sorted from blood. This TCR was recovered from a man aged 18 to 35 in good health. The CDR3 nucleotides read TGTGCCAGCAGCTTACTGTCCCCCACCGGGGAGCTGTTTTTT. The encoded protein is CASSLLSPTGELFF.